A single sample is the source of the 6 T cell receptor beta chains below, sequenced in a study of blood T cell repertoires in COVID-19. Measured with immunoSEQ multiplex PCR; TCRdb has only the in-frame clones, and not every one. The table has 80,000 or so clones, approximately 86% seen once. Sequencing was performed on peripheral blood. These receptors were obtained from a woman in her sixties with acute or convalescent COVID-19.

The chain combines TRBV7-9 with TRBJ1-1; 9 bases are shared with TRBD1. Germline CDR1 is SEHNR and CDR2 is FQNEAQ (reference sequence). This CDR3 comprises 15 residues. Germline trimming cut 5 bases from V and 5 bases from J; bases unmatched to any gene: 9. The CDR3 here is CASSQTGGERTEAFF. CDR3 coding DNA: TGTGCCAGCAGCCAAACAGGGGGCGAGAGGACTGAAGCTTTCTTT.

This chain uses TRBV29-1 with TRBJ2-5; D perhaps matches TRBD1 (5 bases). CDR3 size: 14 residues. V lost 3 bases and J 7 bases, leaving 18 bases between the germline ends. The V gene's germline CDR1 is SQVTM and CDR2 ANQGSEA. The CDR3 DNA reads as TGCAGCGTTGACGGCAGGGCTGAATGGGGGACCCAGTACTTC. Its translation is CSVDGRAEWGTQYF.

V is TRBV5-1 and J is TRBJ2-3; no reliable D call. The CDR3 sequence is 13 residues long. From germline, CDR1 is SGHRS and CDR2 YFSETQ. Trimming took off 3 bases at V and 3 bases at J, with 8 bases between the two ends. DNA for the CDR3: TGCGCCAGCAGCTCGGTACGGACAGATACGCAGTATTTT. It translates to CASSSVRTDTQYF.

This rearrangement joins TRBV4-3 to TRBJ1-6; D may be TRBD1 (5 bases). CDR3 length equals 16 residues. Germline lookup yields CDR1 LGHNA and CDR2 YSLEER. Trimming cost V 0 bases and J 6 bases, with 12 bases left between them. The CDR3 region is CASSQDRAGLNSPLHF. CDR3 sequence (DNA): TGCGCCAGCAGCCAAGATCGGGCGGGGCTTAATTCACCCCTCCACTTT.

The chain has TRBV20-1 and TRBJ2-3; 9 nucleotides agree with TRBD2. Trimming took 3 bases from V and 5 from J; bases not matched to a gene: 12. CDR1 is DFQATT and CDR2 is SNEGSKA in the germline V gene (reference sequence). CDR3 length: 16 residues. The CDR3 nucleotides are TGCAGTGCTAGTAGGCGGGAGGGCCCGTTTGGAGATACGCAGTATTTT. Translated, it gives CSASRREGPFGDTQYF.

The chain employs TRBV9 and TRBJ2-3, with TRBD2 matching 7 bases. Trimming at V came to 4 bases and at J to 5 bases, leaving 16 bases not matched to a gene. Germline loops: CDR1 SGDLS, CDR2 YYNGEE. CDR3 size: 17 residues. The CDR3 coding sequence is TGTGCCAGCAGCCCCGTCTGGGCGGGAGCCGTTATAGATACGCAGTATTTT. Its translation: CASSPVWAGAVIDTQYF. Drawing the rest from reference TRBV9 and TRBJ2-3, the complete variable domain is DSGVTQTPKHLITATGQRVTLRCSPRSGDLSVYWYQQSLDQGLQFLIQYYNGEERAKGNILERFSAQQFPDLHSELNLSSLELGDSALYFCASSPVWAGAVIDTQYFGPGTRLTVL.